The 10 T cell receptor beta chains below were found in one sample sequenced in a study of T cell responses to AZD1222 COVID-19 vaccine. Clones were sequenced by immunoSEQ multiplex PCR, and TCRdb holds only the in-frame ones, with some missing. This table has about 140,000 clones, 90% to 95% appearing once. Sequences were derived from peripheral blood, sampled on day 0 of AZD1222 vaccination. All receptors derive from an adult in good health.

This clone was recorded once. J is TRBJ1-2 and V is TRBV5-8, with 7 positions matching TRBD1. The junction had 3 bases not matched to a gene; V was cut back by 5 bases and J by 8 bases. Germline CDR1 is SGHTS and CDR2 is YDEGEE. This CDR3 region has 11 residues. The CDR3 DNA reads TGTGCCAGCAGTGGACAGGAGGGCTACACCTTC. This codes for CASSGQEGYTF.

The rearrangement links TRBV3-1 (or the pseudogene TRBV3-2) to TRBJ2-1; the match to TRBD2 covers 9 bases. With V trimmed by 1 base and J by 0 bases, 7 bases remained unmatched. Germline values: CDR1 LGHDT, CDR2 YNNKEL (reference sequence). The CDR3 is made up of 18 amino acids. The CDR3 is CASSQGQTSGHSYNEQFF. The CDR3 region has the DNA TGTGCCAGCAGCCAAGGCCAGACTAGCGGCCACTCCTACAATGAGCAGTTCTTC.

The chain is built from TRBV28 and TRBJ2-7, with D perhaps matching TRBD1 (6 bases). This CDR3 spans 14 amino acids. The germline V gene has CDR1 MDHEN and CDR2 SYDVKM. With 3 bases removed from V and 3 bases from J, the gap between germline ends came to 12 bases. Here the CDR3 DNA reads TGTGCCAGCAGTTTGATAGGGGGTGTCTACGAGCAGTACTTC. Translation: CASSLIGGVYEQYF.

This chain links TRBV19 with TRBJ1-5, with D tentatively TRBD1 (5 bases). This CDR3 contains 15 residues. V was trimmed by 2 bases and J by 2 bases, leaving 10 bases between them. From germline, CDR1 is LNHDA and CDR2 SQIVND (reference sequence). CDR3 sequence: CASSIQGPGNQPQHF. For the CDR3, the DNA is TGTGCCAGTAGTATACAGGGCCCTGGCAATCAGCCCCAGCATTTT.

The chain uses TRBV6-2 or TRBV6-3 and TRBJ1-5; D remains unclear. Trimming left V 6 bases short and J 3 bases short, with 12 bases between. From germline, CDR1 is MNHEY and CDR2 SVGEGT. The CDR3 is made up of 14 amino acids. CDR3 amino acids: CASSLVGPNQPQHF. The CDR3 DNA is TGTGCCAGCAGCCTGGTAGGCCCCAATCAGCCCCAGCATTTT.

V and J are TRBV9 and TRBJ2-3; TRBD2 matches 11 bases. The CDR3 is 17 residues long. Germline loops: CDR1 SGDLS, CDR2 YYNGEE. Losses at the gene ends were 4 bases for V and 4 bases for J; bases not matched to a gene: 11. CDR3 region: CASSPENSGGAADTQYF. In DNA, the CDR3 is TGTGCCAGCAGCCCAGAAAATAGCGGGGGGGCCGCAGATACGCAGTATTTT.

The V and J genes are TRBV7-9 and TRBJ1-2; D gene unclear. V shed 1 base and J shed 7 bases, with 13 bases lying between them. The CDR3 length is 14 residues. Germline V gene data show CDR1 as SEHNR and CDR2 as FQNEAQ (reference sequence). CDR3 protein: CASSLVPGRSGYTF. In nucleotides, the CDR3 is TGTGCCAGCAGCTTAGTCCCGGGGAGATCTGGCTACACCTTC.

The CDR3 DNA reads as TGTGCCAGCAGCGTAGAAGAGAACACAGATACGCAGTATTTT. It is translated as CASSVEENTDTQYF. This sequence joins TRBV9 and TRBJ2-3; D unclear. Trimming stripped 0 bases from V and 2 bases from J, with 7 bases between. The CDR3 has 14 amino acids. Germline V gene data show CDR1 as SGDLS and CDR2 as YYNGEE.

The chain uses TRBV7-2 and TRBJ1-3; D is ambiguous. CDR1 is SGHTA and CDR2 is FQGNSA in the germline V gene. Trimming removed 2 bases from V and 7 bases from J, with 12 bases in between. The CDR3 runs to 14 residues. CDR3 DNA: TGTGCCAGCAGCTTACCTGCCAGGACGAACACCATATATTTT. Translated, it gives CASSLPARTNTIYF. Full variable domain (outside the CDR3, taken from reference TRBV7-2 and TRBJ1-3): GAGVSQSPSNKVTEKGKDVELRCDPISGHTALYWYRQSLGQGLEFLIYFQGNSAPDKSGLPSDRFSAERTGGSVSTLTIQRTQQEDSAVYLCASSLPARTNTIYFGEGSWLTVV.

The chain couples TRBV6-4 to TRBJ2-3; TRBD1 might be the D (7 bases). Germline V lookup: CDR1 MRHNA, CDR2 SNTAGT. The V end was cut by 5 bases, the J end by 0 bases, with 12 bases between. This CDR3 contains 15 residues. The CDR3 spells CASSLTGTSTDTQYF. CDR3 nucleotides: TGTGCCAGCAGTCTGACAGGGACTAGCACAGATACGCAGTATTTT.